This record looks at one T cell receptor beta chain sequence and its context. Generated by immunoSEQ multiplex PCR, the TCRdb table keeps only in-frame clones and is missing some. This sample yields some 200,000 clones, of which roughly nine tenths are seen a single time; nearly 3.5% belongs to the top ten. The entry originates in a study of T cell responses to AZD1222 COVID-19 vaccine. This CDR3 contains 15 residues. Between the trimmed V and J ends, which lost 5 bases and 0 bases, there was a span of 14 bases. The germline V gene encodes CDR1 SGHRS and CDR2 YFSETQ. The sequences come from peripheral blood, collected 28 days after the second AZD1222 dose. This chain uses TRBV5-1 with TRBJ1-1, with D perhaps matching TRBD1 (5 bases). This TCR derives from an adult who received the AZD1222 COVID-19 vaccine. The CDR3 region has the DNA TGCGCCAGCAGGCGTTCGGGACTTATGAACACTGAAGCTTTCTTT. This gives the protein CASRRSGLMNTEAFF.